A single sample gave rise to the 8 T cell receptor beta chains below, sequenced in a study. The sorted Tregs were CD4+CD25+CD127-/low cells. Amplification of TRBV12-4/TRBJ1-2 clonotypes used adaptor-ligated barcode primers. A single record per CDR3 protein comes from TCRdb applying MiXCR to the multiplex PCR reads. The data show around 980 distinct CDR3 sequences, around 2.9% seen once. The sequenced sample consisted of tumor-infiltrating Tregs sorted from the breast tumor. The receptors originated from a female donor with breast cancer.

This clonotype is medium-sized. The chain employs TRBV12-3 or TRBV12-4 and TRBJ1-2; 7 bases align to TRBD1. This CDR3 contains 14 residues. The ends lost 6 bases at V and 8 bases at J; junction bases unmatched: 12. The DNA for the CDR3 is TGTGCCAGCAGCAGACAGGGCCTCGTGGAAGGCTACACCTTC. Its translation: CASSRQGLVEGYTF.

Sample share makes this clonotype large (0.1 to 1%). The chain employs TRBV12-3 or TRBV12-4 and TRBJ1-2, with D unclear. Trimming left V 2 bases short and J 7 bases short, with 8 bases between. This CDR3 is built from 12 residues. The CDR3 reads CASSLTGFGYTF. The DNA for the CDR3 is TGTGCCAGCAGTTTAACCGGGTTTGGCTACACCTTC.

Judged by abundance, this clonotype is medium-sized. The V and J genes are TRBV12-3 or TRBV12-4 and TRBJ1-2, with a weak D call TRBD1 (6 bases). This CDR3 is 15 amino acids long. V was trimmed by 4 bases and J by 0 bases, leaving 12 bases between them. CDR3 region: CASSWGQTPNYGYTF. The CDR3 DNA follows: TGTGCCAGCAGTTGGGGACAAACACCTAACTATGGCTACACCTTC.

This clonotype is medium-sized. This chain uses TRBV12-3 or TRBV12-4 with TRBJ1-2, with 9 bases that match TRBD1. The CDR3 runs 13 residues. With 6 bases clipped from V and 6 bases from J, the junction kept 5 bases outside the gene matches. The CDR3 protein is CASSAGTGNGYTF. DNA for the CDR3: TGTGCCAGCAGCGCCGGGACAGGGAATGGCTACACCTTC.

This clonotype is judged medium-sized. The V call is TRBV12-3 or TRBV12-4, the J call TRBJ1-2, with D uncertain. The CDR3 has 15 residues. V was pared by 5 bases and J by 5 bases, with 18 bases between. The CDR3 is CASSHTGISPYGYTF. CDR3 nucleotides: TGTGCCAGCAGTCACACCGGGATCTCGCCATATGGCTACACCTTC.

This chain connects TRBV12-3 or TRBV12-4 to TRBJ1-2; D not resolved. Trimming stripped 2 bases from V and 3 bases from J, with 10 bases between. The CDR3 totals 14 residues. The CDR3: CASSLTRRHYGYTF. The CDR3 coding sequence is TGTGCCAGCAGTTTAACAAGGCGGCACTATGGCTACACCTTC.

This clonotype ranks as medium-sized. Just one base apart from a much larger clone, this may be a read error. Because the CDR3 is missing its conserved closing phenylalanine or tryptophan, this is likely a read error. This chain links TRBV12-3 or TRBV12-4 with TRBJ1-2, with unresolved D. This CDR3 region has 14 residues. Trimming left V 5 bases short and J 4 bases short, with 14 bases between. This chain's CDR3 is CASSERGGLYGYTL. The CDR3 DNA sequence: TGTGCCAGCAGTGAGCGTGGTGGGCTCTATGGCTACACCTTA.

This clonotype counts as medium-sized (0.01 to 0.1%). This chain connects TRBV12-3 or TRBV12-4 to TRBJ1-2; no definite D call. Deletions cut 6 bases from V and 3 bases from J, with 11 bases between. This CDR3 contains 13 residues. The CDR3 spells CASRLRKDYGYTF. CDR3 in DNA: TGTGCCAGCAGACTAAGGAAAGACTATGGCTACACCTTC.